These 10 T cell receptor beta chains came from one sample sequenced in a study of blood T cells in healthy people across ages. PCR was performed a second time for 7 to 11 cycles using a sample-barcoded 5' primer and a J-beta primer mix. MiXCR, run by TCRdb on the 5' RACE reads, gives a single entry per CDR3 protein. This sample carries 500,000 to 700,000 distinct CDR3 sequences, roughly 30% of them seen once, and the ten largest clones take 15% to 19%. Sequences were obtained from blood. These receptors all come from a woman aged 80 or over in good health.

At least ten counts were recorded for this clonotype. This may stem from a read error, because a much larger clone lies one nucleotide away. The chain links TRBV20-1 to TRBJ2-1; 11 bases are shared with TRBD2. The J call may be wrong; the DNA end is better matched by TRBJ2-7. This CDR3 spans 18 amino acids. The V gene's germline CDR1 is DFQATT and CDR2 SNEGSKA (reference sequence). In DNA, the CDR3 is TGCAGTGCTAGACCGGGACTAGCGGAATTGAGCTCCTACAATGAGCAGTACTTC. Protein: CSARPGLAELSSYNEQYF.

V and J are TRBV7-8 and TRBJ2-2, with 8 bases lining up with TRBD2. Per germline, CDR1 SGHVS and CDR2 FQNEAQ. Trimming cost V 0 bases and J 4 bases; bases outside gene matches: 13. This CDR3 is 19 amino acids long. The DNA for the CDR3 is TGTGCCAGCAGCTTAGCGCGTCGTGCGGGGGGCCGGGTCACCGGGGAGCTGTTTTTT. Its translation is CASSLARRAGGRVTGELFF.

The sample holds one count of this clonotype. The V gene is TRBV7-2, the J gene TRBJ1-4, with TRBD1 identical over 7 bases. The CDR3 has 16 residues. V was pared by 5 bases and J by 5 bases, with 11 bases of the junction left unmatched. Germline CDR1 reads SGHTA; CDR2 reads FQGNSA. The CDR3 DNA follows: TGTGCCAGCAGCCTAGACAGGGTTGTCGGGAATGAAAAACTGTTTTTT. Translating gives CASSLDRVVGNEKLFF.

The genes are TRBV3-1 and TRBJ2-7; 10 bases agree with TRBD2. The CDR3 loop spans 15 amino acids. The germline V gene encodes CDR1 LGHDT and CDR2 YNNKEL (reference sequence). Trimming removed 4 bases from V and 7 bases from J; junction bases left unmatched: 10. DNA for the CDR3: TGTGCCAGCAGCCCCCGGGCTAGCGGGGGCAATGAGCAGTACTTC. Its protein is CASSPRASGGNEQYF.

This clonotype was counted many times. The rearrangement uses TRBV13 and TRBJ1-4; 12 bases map to TRBD1. The germline CDR1 and CDR2 sequences are PRHDT and FYEKMQ (reference sequence). The CDR3 is made up of 17 amino acids. V dropped 6 bases and J dropped 2; count of bases not matched to a gene: 7. The CDR3 region is CASSSRDRGPTNEKLFF. The CDR3 DNA follows: TGTGCCAGCAGTAGCCGGGACAGGGGGCCTACTAATGAAAAACTGTTTTTT.

The chain uses TRBV4-3 and TRBJ2-7; TRBD2 matches 8 bases. The CDR3 is 17 residues long. The J segment lost 1 base and the V segment lost 0 bases, leaving 8 bases of the junction unmatched. The V gene's germline CDR1 is LGHNA and CDR2 YSLEER. DNA for the CDR3: TGCGCCAGCAGCCAAGATTTTGGAGCGGGAGAGTCCTACGAGCAGTACTTC. Translated: CASSQDFGAGESYEQYF.

This chain uses TRBV30 with TRBJ1-2; D might be TRBD1 (6 bases). The CDR3 has 16 residues. Trimming shortened V by 2 bases and J by 5 bases, and 21 bases separated the two germline ends. The germline CDR1 and CDR2 sequences are GTSNPN and SVGIG (reference sequence). CDR3 sequence (DNA): TGTGCCTGGAGTTTTGGGGGGGGCCAGACGTCGTATGGCTACACCTTC. As protein: CAWSFGGGQTSYGYTF. The whole variable domain, filled in from reference TRBV30 and TRBJ1-2, reads SQTIHQWPATLVQPVGSPLSLECTVEGTSNPNLYWYRQAAGRGLQLLFYSVGIGQISSEVPQNLSASRPQDRQFILSSKKLLLSDSGFYLCAWSFGGGQTSYGYTFGSGTRLTVV.

This chain connects TRBV20-1 to TRBJ2-2; 7 bases are shared with TRBD2. V was pared by 1 base and J by 5 bases, with 7 bases of the junction left unmatched. The CDR3 extends over 15 amino acids. The germline V gene has CDR1 DFQATT and CDR2 SNEGSKA (reference sequence). The DNA for the CDR3 is TGCAGTGCTAGAGGGGCGGGAGTGGATACCGGGGAGCTGTTTTTT. This encodes CSARGAGVDTGELFF.

This clonotype was seen ten or more times. The rearrangement links TRBV20-1 to TRBJ2-6; D is possibly TRBD1 (5 bases). The CDR3 has 14 residues. With 3 bases removed from V and 1 base from J, the gap between germline ends came to 7 bases. CDR1 DFQATT and CDR2 SNEGSKA come from the germline V gene (reference sequence). The CDR3 DNA sequence: TGCAGTGCTAGGTCAGGGTCTGGGGCCAACGTCCTGACTTTC. This sequence encodes CSARSGSGANVLTF.

This clonotype was counted at least ten times. This sequence joins TRBV7-2 and TRBJ1-2; D is undetermined. Germline loops: CDR1 SGHTA, CDR2 FQGNSA. This CDR3 has 13 amino acids. V was pared by 5 bases and J by 7 bases, with 14 bases between. In nucleotides, the CDR3 is TGTGCCAGCAGCCCGCTCGGATGGGGTGGCTACACCTTC. As protein: CASSPLGWGGYTF.